The rows below give T cell receptor beta chains drawn from one sample of a study of regulatory T cells in long-lasting Graves disease. One entry per CDR3 protein results from TCRdb running MiXCR on the multiplex PCR reads. Seen here are 500,000 to 800,000 distinct CDR3 sequences, about 32% observed once, and the top ten hold 35% to 55%. Sequenced material: peripheral blood mononuclear cells (PBMCs), taken when the disease was refractory, from a patient treated with antithyroid drugs. These receptors were obtained from a female donor with Graves disease. The CDR3 runs from the conserved cysteine through the conserved F or W. The D gene is left open where the match is weak. The size entry is marked missing in some rows and otherwise reads once, few, many or a size class.

V gene	J gene	D gene	clone size	CDR3 DNA	CDR3 protein
TRBV6-1	TRBJ1-2	NA	NA	TGTGCCAGCAGCCCTATGGACGGCTACACCTTC	CASSPMDGYTF
TRBV30	TRBJ1-2	NA	once	TGTGCCTGGGCACAGGAAGCGGATGGCTACACCTTC	CAWAQEADGYTF
TRBV6-1	TRBJ1-5	TRBD1	few	TGTGCCAGCAGTGAAGGCGGGACAGCCTATCAGCCCCAGCATTTT	CASSEGGTAYQPQHF
TRBV5-1	TRBJ2-1	TRBD2	NA	TGCGCCAGCAGCTTGCTAATTAGCGGGGGAGAGCAGTTCTTC	CASSLLISGGEQFF
TRBV5-1	TRBJ1-5	NA	few	TGCGCCAGCAGCTTGGGGACATTATCCGATCAGCCCCAGCATTTT	CASSLGTLSDQPQHF
TRBV27	TRBJ1-1	NA	NA	TGTGCCAGCAGTTTATTGGCAGGCGGGGGCCTGGAAGCTTTCTTT	CASSLLAGGGLEAFF
TRBV20-1	TRBJ2-7	NA	NA	TGCAGTGCTAGCCCGGGAAGACTTTTGAGCTCCTACGAGCAGTACTTC	CSASPGRLLSSYEQYF
TRBV28	TRBJ1-3	NA	NA	TGTGCCAGCAGCAGGGAGTATGGAAACACCATATATTTT	CASSREYGNTIYF
TRBV3-1	TRBJ1-3	TRBD1	few	TGTGCCAGCAGCCGGACAGGGACGAGGAGCAACTCTGGAAACACCATATATTTT	CASSRTGTRSNSGNTIYF
TRBV27	TRBJ2-5	NA	many	TGTGCCAGCAGATATCGGACAGACTTTCAAGAGACCCAGTACTTC	CASRYRTDFQETQYF
TRBV3-1	TRBJ2-5	NA	many	TGTGCCAGCAGCCAAGATCTCACGGAACAAGAGACCCAGTACTTC	CASSQDLTEQETQYF
TRBV2	TRBJ2-2	TRBD2	NA	TGTGCCAGCAGCCTTAGCGGGAGGACCGGGGAGCTGTTTTTT	CASSLSGRTGELFF
TRBV5-4	TRBJ1-2	NA	NA	TGTGCCAGCAGCTTGTCTCAGGGGTTAGACTATGGCTACACCTTC	CASSLSQGLDYGYTF
TRBV20-1	TRBJ2-7	NA	NA	TGCAGTGCTAGAAGCTGGCTCTACGAGCAGTACTTC	CSARSWLYEQYF
TRBV5-1	TRBJ2-7	NA	many	TGCGCCAGCAGCCGGATGGGGGCCAACGAGCAGTACTTC	CASSRMGANEQYF
TRBV28	TRBJ1-1	TRBD1	NA	TGTGCCAGCAGTAGGACAGGGCCCGCTGAAGCTTTCTTT	CASSRTGPAEAFF
TRBV29-1	TRBJ1-2	NA	few	TGCAGCGTCCACCAGGAGAGGGAGTACTATGGCTACACCTTC	CSVHQEREYYGYTF
TRBV10-3	TRBJ2-7	TRBD1	NA	TGTGCCATCAGGAATGGACAGGGGCCCTACGAGCAGTACTTC	CAIRNGQGPYEQYF
TRBV11-2	TRBJ1-1	NA	few	TGTGCCAGCAGCTTATTTCCGGGCAGGATAATGAACACTGAAGCTTTCTTT	CASSLFPGRIMNTEAFF
TRBV6-1	TRBJ1-2	TRBD1	few	TGTGCCAGCAGCCTTCGGACAGGGGCGATTAACTATGGCTACACCTTC	CASSLRTGAINYGYTF
TRBV11-3	TRBJ2-2	NA	few	TGTGCCAGCAGCTTACGAGGGGAGGCCGGGGAGCTGTTTTTT	CASSLRGEAGELFF
TRBV29-1	TRBJ1-1	NA	few	TGCAGCGGCACACACAGGGTTGGGGCCACTGAAGCTTTCTTT	CSGTHRVGATEAFF
TRBV19	TRBJ1-4	NA	once	TGTGCCAGTAGTACGACGCAGGCTGGCGAAAAACTGTTTTTT	CASSTTQAGEKLFF
TRBV29-1	TRBJ1-1	NA	NA	TGCAGCGCTTCAGGGGTCGGGAACACTGAAGCTTTCTTT	CSASGVGNTEAFF
TRBV28	TRBJ2-7	TRBD1	many	TGTGCCAGCAGTCGGACAGGGGTGGGCTACGAGCAGTACTTC	CASSRTGVGYEQYF
TRBV28	TRBJ2-7	TRBD2	many	TGTGCCAGCAGTGCACCCGGCGGGAGGGCCACTTACGAGCAGTACTTC	CASSAPGGRATYEQYF
TRBV6-2/TRBV6-3	TRBJ2-5	NA	NA	TGTGCCAGCAGTTACTCGGGCAGGGCCGACGAGACCCAGTACTTC	CASSYSGRADETQYF
TRBV20-1	TRBJ1-2	NA	few	TGCAGTGCTAGGTCTGCTCCTAACTATGGCTACACCTTC	CSARSAPNYGYTF
TRBV7-3	TRBJ1-2	NA	few	TGTGCCAGCAGCAGAAGCCCCCGGGCAGATGGCTACACCTTC	CASSRSPRADGYTF
TRBV18	TRBJ1-2	NA	NA	TGTGCCAGCTCACCAGCGGGGGGCGCTCTCTATGGCTACACCTTC	CASSPAGGALYGYTF
TRBV30	TRBJ1-6	TRBD1	few	TGTGCCTGGACTGGGACAGCATATAATTATCCCCTCCACTTT	CAWTGTAYNYPLHF
TRBV7-6	TRBJ2-2	TRBD2	NA	TGTGCCAGCAGCCAGGGACTAGTTCCACCGTGGGAGCTGTTTTTT	CASSQGLVPPWELFF
TRBV29-1	TRBJ2-5	NA	few	TGCAGCGCGGGACGCCTGGGGCAAGAGACCCAGTACTTC	CSAGRLGQETQYF
TRBV30	TRBJ1-1	NA	NA	TGTGCCTGGAGTACCCTGGGGGAGAACACTGAAGCTTTCTTT	CAWSTLGENTEAFF
TRBV19	TRBJ2-7	TRBD2	NA	TGTGCCAGTGCACCGGGACTAGCGGTATCCTACGAGCAGTACTTC	CASAPGLAVSYEQYF
TRBV7-9	TRBJ2-7	NA	NA	TGTGCCAGCAGCTATACAACCTACGAGCAGTACTTC	CASSYTTYEQYF
TRBV28	TRBJ2-5	TRBD1	many	TGTGCCAGCAGTTTCACAGGGGCGGAGACCCAGTACTTC	CASSFTGAETQYF
TRBV2	TRBJ1-4	NA	many	TGTGCCAGCAGTCCCAAGACCGGCCATAATGAAAAACTGTTTTTT	CASSPKTGHNEKLFF
TRBV2	TRBJ2-2	TRBD2	many	TGTGCCAGCACCTTGGGACTAGCGGGAGGTGGTGGCGGGGAGCTGTTTTTT	CASTLGLAGGGGGELFF
TRBV7-2	TRBJ2-1	TRBD2	NA	TGTGCCAGCAGCTTAGAAAGCGGGAGGAGGAATGAGCAGTTCTTC	CASSLESGRRNEQFF
TRBV19	TRBJ2-6	NA	many	TGTGCCAGCAGTTACTCTGGGGCCAACGTCCTGACTTTC	CASSYSGANVLTF